This paragraph covers one T cell receptor beta chain sequence. Its specificity is not known. TCRdb's table, derived via immunoSEQ multiplex PCR, lists solely in-frame clones and lacks some. The data show roughly 180,000 clones, roughly 87% seen once. The data are from a study of T cell responses to AZD1222 COVID-19 vaccine. Findings and caveats of the study: Nearly half of spike-specific TCRs reportedly target unmutated variant regions. Compared with day 0, the breadth and depth of the Spike-specific TCR repertoire rose significantly after two doses of AZD1222. At baseline, just five to seven AZD1222 recipients tested seropositive.

The sequence was obtained from an adult in good health. The source material was peripheral blood, sampled on day 0 of AZD1222 vaccination.

The CDR3, as DNA: TGTGCCAGCAGTTACGGCAGGCTTGGTGAAAAACTGTTTTTT. This translates into CASSYGRLGEKLFF. The chain joins TRBV6-2 or TRBV6-3 to TRBJ1-4, with D unresolved. V was pared by 2 bases and J by 7 bases, with 11 bases between. Germline CDR1 MNHEY, CDR2 SVGEGT. The length of the CDR3 is 14 residues.